This T cell receptor beta chain was sequenced in a study of T-cell reconstitution after alpha-beta-depleted transplantation in children. Preparing the TCRbeta library involved the use of unique molecular identifiers. TCRdb ran MiXCR on the PCR reads and lists one entry per CDR3 protein. Found here are some 600,000 distinct CDR3 sequences, around 16% of them singletons; the top ten hold 0.85% to 1.3%. This clonotype was detected only a few times. Germline assignment: CDR1 SGHTA and CDR2 FQGNSA. The CDR3 spans 16 residues. V shed 1 base and J shed 0 bases, with 12 bases lying between them. Specimen: PBMCs from the stem cell graft donor, collected from the stem cell graft. This sequence was found in a human donor who donated a stem cell graft to a child with acute myeloid leukemia. The chain recombines TRBV7-2 with TRBJ1-1; possible D gene TRBD1, 5 bases. CDR3 nucleotides: TGTGCCAGCAGCTTAGACAGGCCTGGAATGAACACTGAAGCTTTCTTT. Its translation is CASSLDRPGMNTEAFF.